The T cell receptor (beta chain) described here comes from a study of shared clonotypes between healthy human individuals. V lost 4 bases to trimming and J lost 5 bases; unmatched junction nucleotides: 5. The germline V gene encodes CDR1 SGHRS and CDR2 YFSETQ. The CDR3 is 14 amino acids. About this clone: Antigen: not known.

Generated by immunoSEQ multiplex PCR, the TCRdb table keeps only in-frame clones and is missing some. The sample has about 340,000 clones; less than 75% are singletons. General observations from the study: Clonotypes shared by all four sorted-subset donors had higher generation probabilities than non-shared clonotypes. Larger estimated richness was generally recorded for naive subsets relative to memory subsets.

The specimen was memory CD4+ T cells sorted from blood. As for subset: CD45RA-negative fraction. This sequence was found in a young man in good health. The chain links TRBV5-1 to TRBJ2-5; 10 bases line up with TRBD2. The CDR3 sequence: CASSTNSGGETQYF. DNA for the CDR3: TGCGCCAGCAGCACCAATAGCGGGGGGGAGACCCAGTACTTC.